This T cell receptor (beta chain) comes out of a study of T-cell reconstitution after alpha-beta-depleted transplantation in children. Study-level findings and limits: There were reportedly several hundred expanded graft clones from which alpha-beta T cells came about two months after transplant. By one year post-transplant, T-cell counts and diversity largely arose from T cells that were newly produced. Recipient T cells and thymic progenitors that survived were the source of the high TCRbeta diversity seen at day 60 in some patients.

The TCRbeta library was prepared with unique molecular identifiers. TCRdb analysed the PCR reads with MiXCR anew, one entry per CDR3 protein. Counted here are roughly 570,000 distinct CDR3 sequences, more than 20% occurring once; the ten biggest clones make up 36%. The CDR3 has 12 amino acids. Germline V gene data show CDR1 as KGHDR and CDR2 as SFDVKD. Trimming pared 12 bases from V and 2 bases from J, leaving 13 bases between. In its sample, this clonotype was seen once. Its antigen is as yet unknown. This receptor was obtained from a boy under three years old with Wiskott-Aldrich syndrome, due to receive a stem cell transplant. Source: PBMCs, taken before TCRalphabeta/CD19-depleted stem cell transplant. The chain has TRBV24-1 and TRBJ2-7; TRBD1 might be the D (6 bases). The CDR3 here is CAARYRAYEQYF. CDR3 nucleotides: TGTGCCGCGAGGTACAGGGCCTACGAGCAGTACTTC.